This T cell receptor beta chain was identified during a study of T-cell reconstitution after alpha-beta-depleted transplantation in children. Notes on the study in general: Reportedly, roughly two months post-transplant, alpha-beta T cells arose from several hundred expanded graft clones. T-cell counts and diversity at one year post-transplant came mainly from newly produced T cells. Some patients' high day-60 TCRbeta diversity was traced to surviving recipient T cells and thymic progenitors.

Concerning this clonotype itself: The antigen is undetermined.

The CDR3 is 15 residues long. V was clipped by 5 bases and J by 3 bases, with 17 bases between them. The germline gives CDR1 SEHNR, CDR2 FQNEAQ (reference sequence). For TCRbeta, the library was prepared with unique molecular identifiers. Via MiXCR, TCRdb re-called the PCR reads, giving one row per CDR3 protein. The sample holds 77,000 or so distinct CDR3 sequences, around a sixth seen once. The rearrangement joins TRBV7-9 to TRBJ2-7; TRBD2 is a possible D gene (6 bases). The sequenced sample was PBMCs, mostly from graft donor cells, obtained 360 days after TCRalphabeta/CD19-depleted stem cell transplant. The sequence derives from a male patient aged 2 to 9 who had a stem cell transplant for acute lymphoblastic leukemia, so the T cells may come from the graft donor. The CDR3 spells CASSPRVSGIYEQYF. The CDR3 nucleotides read TGTGCCAGCAGCCCCCGTGTTAGCGGCATCTACGAGCAGTACTTC.